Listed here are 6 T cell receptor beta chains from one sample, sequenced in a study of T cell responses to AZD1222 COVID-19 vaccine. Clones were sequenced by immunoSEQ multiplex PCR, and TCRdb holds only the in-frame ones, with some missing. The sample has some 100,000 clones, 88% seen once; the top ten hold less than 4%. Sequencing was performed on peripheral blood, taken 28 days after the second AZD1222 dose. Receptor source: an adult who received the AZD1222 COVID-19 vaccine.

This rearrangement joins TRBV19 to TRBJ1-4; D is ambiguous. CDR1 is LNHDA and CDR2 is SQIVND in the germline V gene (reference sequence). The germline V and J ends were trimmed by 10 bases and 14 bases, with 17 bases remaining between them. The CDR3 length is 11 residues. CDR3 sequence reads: CATTLNTRLFF. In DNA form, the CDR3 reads TGTGCCACCACACTAAATACCCGCCTGTTTTTT.

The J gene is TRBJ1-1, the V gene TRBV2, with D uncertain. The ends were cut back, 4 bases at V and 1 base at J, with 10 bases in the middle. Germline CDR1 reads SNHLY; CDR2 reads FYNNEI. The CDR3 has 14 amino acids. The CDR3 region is CASSAVPPNTEAFF. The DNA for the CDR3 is TGTGCCAGCAGTGCGGTCCCACCGAACACTGAAGCTTTCTTT.

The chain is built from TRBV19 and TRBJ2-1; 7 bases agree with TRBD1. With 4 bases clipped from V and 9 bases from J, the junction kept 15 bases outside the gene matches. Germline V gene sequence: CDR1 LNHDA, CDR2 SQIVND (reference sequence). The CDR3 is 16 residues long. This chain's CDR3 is CASSRQGTLDVGEQFF. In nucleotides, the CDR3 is TGTGCCAGTAGTAGACAGGGAACTTTAGATGTAGGTGAGCAGTTCTTC.

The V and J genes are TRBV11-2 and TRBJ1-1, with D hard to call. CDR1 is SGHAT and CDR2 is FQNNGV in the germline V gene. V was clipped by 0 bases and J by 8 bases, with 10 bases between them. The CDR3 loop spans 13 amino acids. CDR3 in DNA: TGTGCCAGCAGCTTAGAGAGGAGGGCGGAAGCTTTCTTT. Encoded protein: CASSLERRAEAFF.

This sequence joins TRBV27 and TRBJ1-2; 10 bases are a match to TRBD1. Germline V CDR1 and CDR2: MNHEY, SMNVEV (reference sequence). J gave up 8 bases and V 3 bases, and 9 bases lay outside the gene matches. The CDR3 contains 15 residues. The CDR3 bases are TGTGCCAGCAGTTTCCGAAGGGACAGGGGTTTCGGCTACACCTTC. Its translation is CASSFRRDRGFGYTF.

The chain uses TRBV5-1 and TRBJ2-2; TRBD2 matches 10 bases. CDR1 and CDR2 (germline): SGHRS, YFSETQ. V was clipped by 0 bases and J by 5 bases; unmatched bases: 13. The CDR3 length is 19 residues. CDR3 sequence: CASSLGIMRLAGNTGELFF. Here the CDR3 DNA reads TGCGCCAGCAGCTTGGGTATTATGAGACTAGCGGGTAATACCGGGGAGCTGTTTTTT.